This is a list of T cell receptor beta chains from one sample in a study of blood T cell repertoires in COVID-19. Some clones are missing from TCRdb's copy, which holds only in-frame ones; the method was immunoSEQ multiplex PCR. The table includes about 120,000 clones, 75% to 80% detected once. Sequencing was done on a sample of peripheral blood. The receptors here all came from a human donor in a cohort sampled during active COVID-19. Each CDR3 is given without its conserved first and last residue.

>TRBV3-1/TRBV3-2
ASSLRQENSPLH
>TRBV9
ASSVGAGGPSSYEQY
>TRBV28
ASSHGTRSSYEQY
>TRBV5-8
ASSLGQGGQPQH
>TRBV29-1
SDQREWHNEQF
>TRBV7-9
ASSVEGGLPGETQY
>TRBV5-3
ARSQSRGNLGNQPQH
>TRBV7-2
ASSLGGQGAYEQY
>TRBV4-1
ASSQAVRQHTEAF
>TRBV1
TSSQVTSGRGYEQY
>TRBV11-2
ASSLYGSYEQY
>TRBV24-1
ATSEAGGLVEQY
>TRBV5-6
ASSWATSGSLYEQY
>TRBV5-4
ASSLSGGEGEQF
>TRBV3-1/TRBV3-2
ASSQDRGAYEQY
>TRBV7-8
ASSPPWGEEYGYT
>TRBV9
ASSTTDWEGSYEQY
>TRBV6-6
ASSYRRQGPYEQY
>TRBV5-1
ASSRASDTGELF
>TRBV6-5
ASSLSGYNSPLH
>TRBV5-3
ARSCLGGAISGNTIY
>TRBV29-1
SVDRGAGELF
>TRBV7-9
ASSFLAGEQY
>TRBV4-1
ASSQDQGIETQY
>TRBV5-6
ASSLRRTYNSPLH
>TRBV19
ASTDPQGGYGYT
>TRBV5-1
ASSLTTGTGIPYEQY
>TRBV27
ASSLAPSGPQH
>TRBV5-1
ASSKILAGGGETQY
>TRBV6-5
ASSYRTGNTEAF
>TRBV7-6
ASSSTDARETQY
>TRBV7-9
ASTGSGRRETQY
>TRBV11-3
ASSPPTGLAASEQY
>TRBV2
ASSKERGPNQPQH
>TRBV7-5
VRSPNRADRYEQY
>TRBV25-1
ASSGGGGTEAF
>TRBV11-2
ASSLGMGGAPLSGNTIY
>TRBV6-5
ASTSPGPGELF
>TRBV7-6
ASSLSQGYNEQF
>TRBV23-1
ASSQSRGHSSNKGTNEKLF
>TRBV6-2/TRBV6-3
ASSYGSQPQH
>TRBV28
ASSLIAGGYEQY
>TRBV7-9
ASSTAGENGYT
>TRBV28
ASSFWEGRKNSNQPQH
>TRBV25-1
ASSESPGGSYGYT
>TRBV28
ASSPGQGYEQY
>TRBV18
ASSPPGGLSGNTIY
>TRBV7-6
ASSLELDGRDLYGYT
>TRBV5-4
ASSPGTGTYEQY
>TRBV6-5
ASSLGQGTYEQY
>TRBV11-2
ASSLDMRYEQY
>TRBV3-1/TRBV3-2
ASSYRGAGYEQY
>TRBV20-1
SGMTGYEQY
>TRBV2
ASKAGGYNEQF
>TRBV29-1
SVELAGGRALH
>TRBV3-1/TRBV3-2
ASSQGRTGELF
>TRBV2
ASSVEVAGWEQY
>TRBV6-5
ASTYGRTNTGELF
>TRBV19
ASSIGTGPASGNTIY
>TRBV28
ASRIDSFWNTIY